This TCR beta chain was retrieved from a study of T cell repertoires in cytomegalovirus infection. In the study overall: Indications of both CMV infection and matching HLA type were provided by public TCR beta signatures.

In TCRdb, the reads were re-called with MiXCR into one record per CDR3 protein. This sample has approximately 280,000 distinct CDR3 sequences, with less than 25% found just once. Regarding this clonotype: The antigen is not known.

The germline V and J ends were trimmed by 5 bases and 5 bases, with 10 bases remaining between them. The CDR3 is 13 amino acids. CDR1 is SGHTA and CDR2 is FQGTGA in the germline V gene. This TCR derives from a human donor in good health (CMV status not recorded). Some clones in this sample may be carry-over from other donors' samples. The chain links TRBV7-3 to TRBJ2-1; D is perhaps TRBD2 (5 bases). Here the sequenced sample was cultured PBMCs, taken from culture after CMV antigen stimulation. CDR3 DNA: TGTGCCAGCAGCCCAGGACTCCACAATGAGCAGTTCTTC. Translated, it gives CASSPGLHNEQFF.